One sample yielded the 27 T cell receptor beta chains listed below, sequenced in a study of identical twins. A single record per CDR3 protein comes from TCRdb applying MiXCR to the 5' RACE reads. This sample yields a few hundred thousand distinct CDR3 sequences, of which approximately 24% are seen a single time; just under 3% belongs to the top ten. This sample was shared with a second study, whose subject was T cells expressing NK-cell markers.

Sequencing input: CD4+ T cells sorted from blood. The receptor source for this set is a young woman in good health.

Only a few counts were recorded for this clonotype. V and J are TRBV20-1 and TRBJ2-5, with a tentative D call TRBD1 (5 bases). The CDR3 runs to 15 residues. V was cut by 4 bases and J by 0 bases, with 15 bases left in between. The V gene's germline CDR1 is DFQATT and CDR2 SNEGSKA (reference sequence). CDR3 nucleotide sequence: TGCAGTGCTATCGGACGCGCAGGGTACCAAGAGACCCAGTACTTC. Its protein product is CSAIGRAGYQETQYF.

The genes are TRBV10-3 and TRBJ1-2; tentatively, D is TRBD1 (5 bases). V lost 0 bases and J 4 bases, leaving 18 bases between the germline ends. Germline V gives CDR1 ENHRY, CDR2 SYGVKD. This CDR3 region has 17 residues. CDR3 sequence reads: CAISESFDGTSTYGYTF. CDR3 DNA sequence: TGTGCCATCAGTGAGTCCTTCGACGGGACCAGTACCTATGGCTACACCTTC.

The chain links TRBV28 to TRBJ2-4, with TRBD1 matching 9 bases. CDR1 and CDR2 (germline): MDHEN, SYDVKM. CDR3 length: 14 amino acids. With V trimmed by 7 bases and J by 6 bases, 7 bases remained unmatched. The CDR3 loop is CASIESTGGNIQYF. The CDR3, as DNA: TGTGCCAGCATCGAATCGACAGGGGGAAACATTCAGTACTTC. The whole variable domain, filled in from reference TRBV28 and TRBJ2-4, reads DVKVTQSSRYLVKRTGEKVFLECVQDMDHENMFWYRQDPGLGLRLIYFSYDVKMKEKGDIPEGYSVSREKKERFSLILESASTNQTSMYLCASIESTGGNIQYFGAGTRLSVL.

The V gene is TRBV5-1, the J gene TRBJ2-7, with D maybe TRBD1 (6 bases). Deletions cut 4 bases from V and 5 bases from J, with 19 bases between. Germline V CDR1 and CDR2: SGHRS, YFSETQ. The CDR3 has 15 residues. The DNA for the CDR3 is TGCGCCAGCAGCGGGCAGGGGCCGATTTCGGACGAGCAGTACTTC. Protein: CASSGQGPISDEQYF.

The chain uses TRBV20-1 and TRBJ2-1; TRBD2 agrees at 8 bases. J gave up 7 bases and V 5 bases, and 10 bases lay outside the gene matches. CDR3 length equals 14 residues. Germline-derived CDR1 and CDR2 are DFQATT and SNEGSKA (reference sequence). This chain's CDR3 is CSAAAPGGANEQFF. DNA for the CDR3: TGCAGTGCTGCAGCTCCCGGGGGGGCTAATGAGCAGTTCTTC.

This clonotype was seen a few times. The chain carries TRBV27 and TRBJ1-1; D is possibly TRBD1 (5 bases). V lost 6 bases and J lost 11, with 19 bases in between. CDR3 length equals 13 residues. Germline assignment: CDR1 MNHEY and CDR2 SMNVEV (reference sequence). The chain's CDR3 is CASSVFGSGSAFF. As DNA, the CDR3 is TGTGCCAGCAGCGTATTTGGTTCAGGGTCGGCTTTCTTT.

This clonotype occurred a few times. This sequence joins TRBV7-9 and TRBJ2-1; D remains ambiguous. The V gene lost 3 bases and the J gene lost 9 bases, with 6 bases spanning the gap. From germline, CDR1 is SEHNR and CDR2 FQNEAQ (reference sequence). This CDR3 spans 11 amino acids. The CDR3, as DNA: TGTGCCAGCAGCTTTATCGGTGAGCAGTTCTTC. It codes for CASSFIGEQFF.

This clonotype was counted a few times. The chain couples TRBV5-1 to TRBJ2-3; unclear D gene. The germline V gene has CDR1 SGHRS and CDR2 YFSETQ. This CDR3 is 14 amino acids long. Trimming removed 5 bases from V and 6 bases from J, with 16 bases in between. The CDR3 loop reads CASSKRLLSDTQYF. CDR3 nucleotide sequence: TGCGCCAGCAGTAAAAGGCTTTTATCCGATACGCAGTATTTT. The whole variable domain, filled in from reference TRBV5-1 and TRBJ2-3, reads KAGVTQTPRYLIKTRGQQVTLSCSPISGHRSVSWYQQTPGQGLQFLFEYFSETQRNKGNFPGRFSGRQFSNSRSEMNVSTLELGDSALYLCASSKRLLSDTQYFGPGTRLTVL.

In its sample, this clonotype was seen a few times. V usage is TRBV12-5 and J usage is TRBJ1-1, with D unresolved. The CDR3 has 13 residues. With 1 base removed from V and 0 bases from J, the gap between germline ends came to 3 bases. Germline V gene sequence: CDR1 LGHNT, CDR2 FRNRAP. This CDR3 reads CASGLGMNTEAFF. CDR3 nucleotide sequence: TGTGCTAGTGGTTTGGGAATGAACACTGAAGCTTTCTTT.

This clonotype was seen at least ten times. The genes are TRBV12-3 or TRBV12-4 and TRBJ1-1; D not resolved. V was trimmed by 4 bases and J by 1 base, leaving 7 bases between them. CDR3 length: 13 residues. As DNA, the CDR3 is TGTGCCAGCAGTTCCCGGGCGAACACTGAAGCTTTCTTT. It codes for CASSSRANTEAFF.

The V gene is TRBV14, the J gene TRBJ2-3; D not certain. The germline CDR1 and CDR2 sequences are SGHDN and FVKESK. This CDR3 is 14 amino acids long. V dropped 1 base and J dropped 6 bases, with 11 bases sitting between them. CDR3 DNA sequence: TGTGCCAGCAGCCAAGGGAAGATGGAGGATACGCAGTATTTT. The encoded protein is CASSQGKMEDTQYF.

This rearrangement joins TRBV5-6 to TRBJ1-1, with 7 bases fitting TRBD1. This CDR3 comprises 15 residues. The germline V gene has CDR1 SGHDT and CDR2 YYEEEE. The trim removed 0 bases at V and 11 bases at J, leaving 13 bases unmatched. CDR3 sequence (DNA): TGTGCCAGCAGCTTGGTGGTATCATCTTGGACAGGTGCTTTCTTT. Protein sequence: CASSLVVSSWTGAFF.

This clonotype was recorded a few times. This sequence joins TRBV12-3 or TRBV12-4 and TRBJ2-3, with 9 bases fitting TRBD2. Trimming removed 6 bases from V and 4 bases from J; junction bases left unmatched: 5. The CDR3 contains 14 residues. The CDR3 DNA is TGTGCCAGCAGGGGGACTAGCTTCCCAGATACGCAGTATTTT. Its protein is CASRGTSFPDTQYF.

The sample holds a few counts of this clonotype. The genes are TRBV3-1 and TRBJ2-3; D gene uncertain. Germline CDR1 is LGHDT and CDR2 is YNNKEL (reference sequence). V dropped 1 base and J dropped 2 bases, with 7 bases sitting between them. This CDR3 is built from 14 residues. Written as DNA, the CDR3 is TGTGCCAGCAGCCAAGGGTTTACCACAGATACGCAGTATTTT. This codes for CASSQGFTTDTQYF.

Only a few counts were recorded for this clonotype. The chain recombines TRBV5-6 with TRBJ1-2; D not resolved. Germline V CDR1 and CDR2: SGHDT, YYEEEE. V lost 4 bases to trimming and J lost 11 bases, with 15 bases between them. This CDR3 contains 12 residues. The CDR3 here is CASSSTGGRYTF. In nucleotides, the CDR3 is TGTGCCAGCAGCAGCACGGGCGGTCGGTACACCTTC.

In this sample, this clonotype turned up a few times. The genes are TRBV5-1 and TRBJ2-1; TRBD2 aligns across 15 bases. The CDR3 extends over 16 amino acids. Germline CDR1 is SGHRS and CDR2 is YFSETQ. J gave up 8 bases and V 2 bases, and 5 bases lay outside the gene matches. The DNA of the CDR3 is TGCGCCAGCAGCTTAGGGACTAGCGGGAGGTATGATGAGCAGTTCTTC. This encodes CASSLGTSGRYDEQFF.

This clonotype was seen a few times. The V gene is TRBV11-2, the J gene TRBJ2-1, with 8 bases identical to TRBD2. The germline CDR1 and CDR2 sequences are SGHAT and FQNNGV. The CDR3 runs 19 residues. The V gene end was trimmed by 2 bases and the J gene end by 0 bases; junction bases not matched to a gene: 12. The CDR3 bases are TGTGCCAGCAGCTTACGTATAACTAGCGGCCTCCTCTCCTACAATGAGCAGTTCTTC. Protein: CASSLRITSGLLSYNEQFF. The entire variable domain, with the rest obtained from reference TRBV11-2 and TRBJ2-1, is as follows: EAGVAQSPRYKIIEKRQSVAFWCNPISGHATLYWYQQILGQGPKLLIQFQNNGVVDDSQLPKDRFSAERLKGVDSTLKIQPAKLEDSAVYLCASSLRITSGLLSYNEQFFGPGTRLTVL.

There are a few counts of this clonotype. The chain links TRBV6-6 to TRBJ1-5; possibly TRBD1 for D (6 bases). Germline CDR1 is MNHNY and CDR2 is SVGAGI (reference sequence). CDR3 length: 15 amino acids. Trimming cost V 2 bases and J 1 base, with 9 bases left between them. The chain's CDR3 is CASSYRTVSNQPQHF. CDR3 coding DNA: TGTGCCAGCAGTTACCGGACAGTCAGCAATCAGCCCCAGCATTTT.

This clonotype was seen only a few times. The chain carries TRBV20-1 and TRBJ2-5; D possibly matches TRBD1 or TRBD2 (5 bases each). V was clipped by 5 bases and J by 9 bases, with 19 bases between them. Germline CDR1 is DFQATT and CDR2 is SNEGSKA (reference sequence). The CDR3 covers 13 residues. The CDR3 DNA follows: TGCAGTGCTGCCCCCCGGGACCCAGGGTCCCAGTACTTC. Translation gives CSAAPRDPGSQYF.

CDR3 residues: CSARQSYNSPLHF. As DNA, the CDR3 is TGCAGTGCTAGGCAGTCCTATAATTCACCCCTCCACTTT. This sequence joins TRBV20-1 and TRBJ1-6; D is undetermined. Germline V CDR1 and CDR2: DFQATT, SNEGSKA (reference sequence). The ends were cut back, 3 bases at V and 1 base at J, with 4 bases in the middle. The CDR3 is 13 amino acids.

The chain carries TRBV29-1 and TRBJ2-5, with D possibly matching TRBD2 (5 bases). The CDR3 is 12 amino acids. V lost 7 bases, J lost 4 bases, and 13 bases lay in between. CDR1 and CDR2 (germline): SQVTM, ANQGSEA. CDR3 region: CSGMREGETQYF. The CDR3 DNA sequence: TGCAGCGGGATGAGAGAGGGAGAGACCCAGTACTTC.

A few counts support this clonotype. J is TRBJ2-7 and V is TRBV20-1; D ambiguous. There are 12 residues in the CDR3. Germline CDR1 reads DFQATT; CDR2 reads SNEGSKA (reference sequence). Trimming stripped 4 bases from V and 2 bases from J, with 9 bases between. The chain's CDR3 is CSAIQTTYEQYF. The CDR3 nucleotides read TGCAGTGCTATACAGACAACCTACGAGCAGTACTTC.

This chain uses TRBV5-1 with TRBJ2-7, with TRBD1 identical over 8 bases. The CDR3 length is 15 residues. The trim removed 4 bases at V and 2 bases at J, leaving 8 bases unmatched. Germline V gene sequence: CDR1 SGHRS, CDR2 YFSETQ. CDR3 bases: TGCGCCAGCAGCCCCCGACAGGGGAGACCCTACGAGCAGTACTTC. This encodes CASSPRQGRPYEQYF.

V and J are TRBV2 and TRBJ2-7; 14 bases fit TRBD2. Germline V gene lookup returns CDR1 SNHLY and CDR2 FYNNEI. CDR3 length: 17 residues. V lost 5 bases to trimming and J lost 2 bases; unmatched junction nucleotides: 8. The DNA for the CDR3 is TGTGCCAGCAGTTGGACTAGCGGGAGGAGAGGCGCCTACGAGCAGTACTTC. Translation: CASSWTSGRRGAYEQYF. Full variable domain (rest looked up from reference TRBV2 and TRBJ2-7): EPEVTQTPSHQVTQMGQEVILRCVPISNHLYFYWYRQILGQKVEFLVSFYNNEISEKSEIFDDQFSVERPDGSNFTLKIRSTKLEDSAMYFCASSWTSGRRGAYEQYFGPGTRLTVT.

The chain uses TRBV4-3 and TRBJ2-1, with 11 bases lining up with TRBD2. This CDR3 has 18 residues. With 3 bases clipped from V and 6 bases from J, the junction kept 13 bases outside the gene matches. Germline values: CDR1 LGHNA, CDR2 YSLEER. The CDR3 region is CASSQGGILAGGVNEQFF. The CDR3 DNA reads as TGCGCCAGCAGCCAGGGGGGGATCCTAGCGGGGGGTGTCAATGAGCAGTTCTTC.

The gene calls are TRBV12-3 or TRBV12-4 and TRBJ2-3; 7 bases are a match to TRBD2. V was clipped by 7 bases and J by 2 bases; unmatched bases: 6. The CDR3 is 14 residues long. In nucleotides, the CDR3 is TGTGCCAGCACCCGGACTAGTCCCACAGATACGCAGTATTTT. Encoded protein: CASTRTSPTDTQYF.

The chain employs TRBV9 and TRBJ2-1, with D possibly matching TRBD2 (5 bases). This CDR3 comprises 16 residues. Germline assignment: CDR1 SGDLS and CDR2 YYNGEE. The ends were cut back, 0 bases at V and 5 bases at J, with 15 bases in the middle. The CDR3, as DNA: TGTGCCAGCAGCGTAGGAGGGTCGGCGGGCAACAATGAGCAGTTCTTC. This translates into CASSVGGSAGNNEQFF.